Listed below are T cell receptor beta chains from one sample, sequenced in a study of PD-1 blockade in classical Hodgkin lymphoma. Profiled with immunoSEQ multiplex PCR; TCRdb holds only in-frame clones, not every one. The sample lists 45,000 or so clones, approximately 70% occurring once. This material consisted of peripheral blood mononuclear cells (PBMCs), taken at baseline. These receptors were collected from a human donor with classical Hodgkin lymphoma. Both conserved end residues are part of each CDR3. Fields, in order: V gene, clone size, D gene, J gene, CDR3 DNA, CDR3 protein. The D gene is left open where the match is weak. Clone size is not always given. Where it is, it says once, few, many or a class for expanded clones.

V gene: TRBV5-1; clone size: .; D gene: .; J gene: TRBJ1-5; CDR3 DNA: TGCGCCAGCAGCTTGGCGGGGGACTATAGCAATCAGCCCCAGCATTTT; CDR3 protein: CASSLAGDYSNQPQHF
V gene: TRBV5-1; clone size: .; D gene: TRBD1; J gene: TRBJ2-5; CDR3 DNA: TGCGCCAGCAGCTTGGCGCAGGGGGCCCAAGAGACCCAGTACTTC; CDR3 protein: CASSLAQGAQETQYF
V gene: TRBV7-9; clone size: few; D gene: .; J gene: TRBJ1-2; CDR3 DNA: TGTGCCAGCAGCTTAGACAGTTCAATGCATGGCTACACCTTC; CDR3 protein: CASSLDSSMHGYTF
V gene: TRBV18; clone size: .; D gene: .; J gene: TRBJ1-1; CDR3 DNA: TGTGCCAGCTCAGAAGGACAGATGAACACTGAAGCTTTCTTT; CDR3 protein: CASSEGQMNTEAFF
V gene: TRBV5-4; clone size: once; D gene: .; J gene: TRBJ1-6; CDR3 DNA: TGTGCCAGCATGAGATCAGGAACCTCACCCCTCCACTTT; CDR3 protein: CASMRSGTSPLHF
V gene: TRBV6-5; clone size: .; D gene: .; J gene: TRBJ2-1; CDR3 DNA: TGTGCCAGCAACAAGACGGAGGCGTCCTGCAATGAGCAGTTCTTC; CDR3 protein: CASNKTEASCNEQFF
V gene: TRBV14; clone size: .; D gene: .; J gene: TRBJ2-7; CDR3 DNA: TGTGCCAGCAGCCACTGGGGGGCCCACGAGCAGTACTTC; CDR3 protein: CASSHWGAHEQYF
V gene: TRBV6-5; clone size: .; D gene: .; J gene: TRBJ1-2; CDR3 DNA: TGTGCCATCTTCAGTGGCTATGGCTACACCTTC; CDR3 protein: CAIFSGYGYTF
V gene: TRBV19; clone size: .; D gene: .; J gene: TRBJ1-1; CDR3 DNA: TGTGCCAGTAGTATTCCGATCGGGCCTAGGAACACTGAAGCTTTCTTT; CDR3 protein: CASSIPIGPRNTEAFF
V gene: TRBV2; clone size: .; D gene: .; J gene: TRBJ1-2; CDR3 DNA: TGTGCCAGCGGACCATTTACCTCGGGGGCGAGGGGCTACACCTTC; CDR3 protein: CASGPFTSGARGYTF
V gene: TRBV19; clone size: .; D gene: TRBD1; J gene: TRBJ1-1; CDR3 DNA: TGTGCCAGTAGCCCAGGGGGCGCCAACACTGAAGCTTTCTTT; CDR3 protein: CASSPGGANTEAFF
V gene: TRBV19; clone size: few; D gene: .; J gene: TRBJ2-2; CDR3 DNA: TGTGCCAGTCAGGGGCTAGCGGAGCGCACCGGGGAGCTGTTTTTT; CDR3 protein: CASQGLAERTGELFF
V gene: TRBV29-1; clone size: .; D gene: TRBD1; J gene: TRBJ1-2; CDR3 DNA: TGCAGCGTTTCAGGACAGGGGGCGACCTATGGCTACACCTTC; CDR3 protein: CSVSGQGATYGYTF
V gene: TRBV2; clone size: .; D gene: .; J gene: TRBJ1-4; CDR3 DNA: TGTGCCAGCTGTCAGGATGCAACTAATGAAAAACTGTTTTTT; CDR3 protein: CASCQDATNEKLFF
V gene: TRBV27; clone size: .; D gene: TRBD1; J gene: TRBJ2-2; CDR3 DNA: TGTGCCAGCAGACCCCTGGGGGACAGGGGTATCACCGGGGAGCTGTTTTTT; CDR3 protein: CASRPLGDRGITGELFF
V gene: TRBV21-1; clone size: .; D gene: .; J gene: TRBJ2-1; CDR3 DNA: TGTGCCAGCCTCAAAAGGGGCAGGATCAAACCCGACAATGAGCAGTTCTTC; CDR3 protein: CASLKRGRIKPDNEQFF
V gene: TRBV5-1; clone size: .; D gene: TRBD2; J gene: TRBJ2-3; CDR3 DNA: TGCGCCAGCAGCTTGGCGGGGGGGAACCCAGATACGCAGTATTTT; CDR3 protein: CASSLAGGNPDTQYF
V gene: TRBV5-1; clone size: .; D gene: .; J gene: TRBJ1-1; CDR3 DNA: TGCGCCAGCAGCTGGATGGCTCGCGGGGTTGGGACTGAAGCTTTCTTT; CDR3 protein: CASSWMARGVGTEAFF
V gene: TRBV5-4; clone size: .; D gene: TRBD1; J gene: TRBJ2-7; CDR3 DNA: TGTGCCAGCAGCTTGGTCGGGACAGGGGTCTACGAGCAGTACTTC; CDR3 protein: CASSLVGTGVYEQYF
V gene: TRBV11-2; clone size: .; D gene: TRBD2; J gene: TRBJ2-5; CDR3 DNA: TGTGCCAGCCGGTGGCTAGCGGGAGGAGAGACCCAGTACTTC; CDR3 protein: CASRWLAGGETQYF
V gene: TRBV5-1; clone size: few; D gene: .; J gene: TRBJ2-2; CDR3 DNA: TGCGCCAGCAGCTTGGGCGGAGGCGCGAACACCGGGGAGCTGTTTTTT; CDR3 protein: CASSLGGGANTGELFF
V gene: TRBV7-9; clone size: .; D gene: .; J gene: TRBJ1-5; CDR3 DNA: TGTGCCAGCAGCCCAGACACATCAGGGAGCAATCAGCCCCAGCATTTT; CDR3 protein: CASSPDTSGSNQPQHF
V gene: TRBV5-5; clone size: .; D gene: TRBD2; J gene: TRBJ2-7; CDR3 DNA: TGTGCCAGCAGCCCCGGGGGGGTTGCATTTCGCGAGCAGTACTTC; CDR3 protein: CASSPGGVAFREQYF
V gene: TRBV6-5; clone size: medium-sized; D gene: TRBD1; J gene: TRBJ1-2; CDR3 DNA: TGTGCCAGCAGTTTCTCCTCAGGGGGCGGCTATGGCTACACCTTC; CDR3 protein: CASSFSSGGGYGYTF
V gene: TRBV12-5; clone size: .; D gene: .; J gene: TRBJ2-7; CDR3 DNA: TGTGCTAGTGGTTTGGTACTGATGGCCGAGCAGTACTTC; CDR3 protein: CASGLVLMAEQYF
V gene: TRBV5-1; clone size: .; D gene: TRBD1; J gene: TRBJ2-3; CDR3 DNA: TGCGCCAGCAGCTTGAGGTCCGGACAGGACACAGATACGCAGTATTTT; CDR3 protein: CASSLRSGQDTDTQYF
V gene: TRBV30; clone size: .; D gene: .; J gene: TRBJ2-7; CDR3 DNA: TGTGCCTGGAGGGACACCTACGAGCAGTACTTC; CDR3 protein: CAWRDTYEQYF